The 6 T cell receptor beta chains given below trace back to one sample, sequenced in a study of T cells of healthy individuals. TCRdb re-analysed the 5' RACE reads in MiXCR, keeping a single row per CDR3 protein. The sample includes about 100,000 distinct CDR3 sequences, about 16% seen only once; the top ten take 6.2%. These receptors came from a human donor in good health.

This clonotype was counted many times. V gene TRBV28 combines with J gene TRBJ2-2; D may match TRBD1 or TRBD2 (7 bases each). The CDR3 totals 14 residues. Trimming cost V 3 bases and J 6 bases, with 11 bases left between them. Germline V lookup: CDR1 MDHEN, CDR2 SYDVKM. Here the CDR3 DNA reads TGTGCCAGCAGTTTGACAGGGAGGGCCGGGGAGCTGTTTTTT. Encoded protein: CASSLTGRAGELFF.

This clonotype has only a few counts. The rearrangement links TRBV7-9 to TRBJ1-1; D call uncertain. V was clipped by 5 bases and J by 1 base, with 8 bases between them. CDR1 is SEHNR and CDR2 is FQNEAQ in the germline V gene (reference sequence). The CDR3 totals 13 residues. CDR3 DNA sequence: TGTGCCAGCAGCAGAGACGAGAACACTGAAGCTTTCTTT. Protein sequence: CASSRDENTEAFF.

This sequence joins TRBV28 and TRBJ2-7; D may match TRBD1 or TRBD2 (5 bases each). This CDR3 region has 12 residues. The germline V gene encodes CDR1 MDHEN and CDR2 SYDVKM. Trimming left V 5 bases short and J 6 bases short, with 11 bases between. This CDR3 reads CASSEGPGEQYF. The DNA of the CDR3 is TGTGCCAGCAGTGAGGGGCCGGGCGAGCAGTACTTC.

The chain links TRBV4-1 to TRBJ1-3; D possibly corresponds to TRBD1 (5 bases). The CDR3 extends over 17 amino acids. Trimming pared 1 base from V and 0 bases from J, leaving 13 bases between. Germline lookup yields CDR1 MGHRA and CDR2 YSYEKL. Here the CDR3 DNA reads TGCGCCAGCAGCCAAGTAAGGGGACCGAGCTCTGGAAACACCATATATTTT. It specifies CASSQVRGPSSGNTIYF.

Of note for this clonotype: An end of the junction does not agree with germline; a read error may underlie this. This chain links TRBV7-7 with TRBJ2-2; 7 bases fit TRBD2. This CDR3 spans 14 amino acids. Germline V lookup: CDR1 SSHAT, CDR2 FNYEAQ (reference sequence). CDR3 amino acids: CASSLPSGAGELFF. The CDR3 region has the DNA TGTGCTAGCAGTTTACCCAGCGGGGCCGGGGAGCTGTTTTTT.

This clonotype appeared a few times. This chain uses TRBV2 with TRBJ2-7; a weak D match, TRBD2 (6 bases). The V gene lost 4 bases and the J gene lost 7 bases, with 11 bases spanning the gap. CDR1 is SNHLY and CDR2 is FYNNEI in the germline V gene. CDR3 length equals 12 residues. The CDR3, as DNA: TGTGCCAGCAGTGGGTCTCGGGGGGAGCAGTACTTC. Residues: CASSGSRGEQYF.